Sequencing of this TCR beta chain was carried out in a study of Graves' ophthalmopathy and Graves' hyperthyroidism. About the research overall: Over 18 months of follow-up, stable hyperthyroidism required that no ophthalmopathy appear. General study points: Its predictions of ophthalmopathy progression gave the model approximately 65% sensitivity and 72% to 85% specificity.

Patients were excluded if they had other autoimmune diseases or uncontrolled infections, and likewise if pregnancy or lactation applied. From RNA, the CDR3 regions of TCR beta chains were amplified and sequenced. Following a first-round RT-PCR that used HTBI primers, a second-round multiplex PCR was carried out. TCRdb ran MiXCR on the multiplex PCR reads and lists one entry per CDR3 protein. The data contain over a million distinct CDR3 sequences, 36% of them singletons. Germline V gene data show CDR1 as SGHTA and CDR2 as FQGNSA. V was clipped by 6 bases and J by 1 base, with 19 bases between them. This CDR3 has 18 residues. Points on this clonotype: What it binds is not known.

This sequence was found in an adult man with Graves' hyperthyroidism. The genes are TRBV7-2 and TRBJ2-6; TRBD1 might be the D (5 bases). Input material: peripheral blood or thyroid tissue (not recorded which). The CDR3 reads CASSGHGWSGSGANVLTF. DNA for the CDR3: TGTGCCAGCAGTGGACACGGGTGGTCAGGGTCTGGGGCCAACGTCCTGACTTTC.